The clone carrying this T cell receptor beta chain has ten or more counts. No antigen is known for it. These data belong to a study of T cells in Graves' hyperthyroidism and ophthalmopathy. General study points: The blood repertoire included most of the expanded thyroid clonotypes above 0.001.

The CDR3 runs 10 residues. The ends were cut back, 5 bases at V and 4 bases at J, with 5 bases in the middle. CDR1 is SQVTM and CDR2 is ANQGSEA in the germline V gene. TCR beta CDR3 regions were amplified from RNA transcripts. Researchers ran a first-round RT-PCR on the TCR CDR3 using the HTBI primer set. TCRdb reprocessed the multiplex PCR reads with MiXCR, giving one entry per CDR3 protein. Here the sample spans under 350,000 distinct CDR3 sequences, under 25% being singletons. Exclusions: uncontrolled infection, other autoimmune disease, pregnancy, lactation. The diagnostic basis comprised clinical symptoms, serum thyroxine and TRAb, thyroid ultrasound and orbital computed tomography.

The TCR sequence derives from a woman in her fifties or sixties with Graves' hyperthyroidism. The sequenced sample consisted of blood. The chain combines TRBV29-1 with TRBJ1-1; D unresolved. The CDR3 DNA reads as TGCAGCGTTCCCGGCACTGAAGCTTTCTTT. Encoded protein: CSVPGTEAFF.